The next 23 T cell receptor beta chains were all read from a single sample in a study of T cell repertoires in cytomegalovirus infection. TCRdb reanalysed the reads using MiXCR and keeps one entry per CDR3 protein. The sample holds some 300,000 distinct CDR3 sequences, roughly an eighth seen once. Material: PBMCs. These receptors were obtained from a human donor in good health (CMV status not recorded). Some clones in this sample may be carry-over from other donors' samples.

There are many counts of this clonotype. This chain joins TRBV7-2 and TRBJ2-7, with D uncertain. The CDR3 runs to 11 residues. The ends were cut back, 1 base at V and 7 bases at J, with 5 bases in the middle. CDR1 is SGHTA, CDR2 FQGNSA, per germline. The chain's CDR3 is CASSLDFEQYF. In DNA, the CDR3 is TGTGCCAGCAGCTTAGATTTTGAGCAGTACTTC.

There are many counts of this clonotype. The V call is TRBV28, the J call TRBJ1-4; tentatively, D is TRBD1 (6 bases). Trimming took off 5 bases at V and 5 bases at J, with 15 bases between the two ends. The CDR3 has 15 amino acids. Germline V gene sequence: CDR1 MDHEN, CDR2 SYDVKM. The CDR3 sequence: CASSPADSGNEKLFF. The CDR3 nucleotides are TGTGCCAGCAGTCCCGCGGACAGTGGGAATGAAAAACTGTTTTTT. Supplemented by reference TRBV28 and TRBJ1-4, the full variable domain reads DVKVTQSSRYLVKRTGEKVFLECVQDMDHENMFWYRQDPGLGLRLIYFSYDVKMKEKGDIPEGYSVSREKKERFSLILESASTNQTSMYLCASSPADSGNEKLFFGSGTQLSVL.

This clonotype was seen more than once but under ten times. This CDR3 is CSASPTKDRHSNQPQHF. The DNA of the CDR3 is TGCAGTGCTAGCCCCACAAAGGACAGACATAGCAATCAGCCCCAGCATTTT. The genes are TRBV20-1 and TRBJ1-5, with D tentatively TRBD1 (6 bases). Trimming took 3 bases from V and 0 from J, leaving 18 bases between them. This CDR3 has 17 residues. Germline V gives CDR1 DFQATT, CDR2 SNEGSKA (reference sequence).

The V and J genes are TRBV29-1 and TRBJ2-1; TRBD2 is a possible D gene (6 bases). The V gene's germline CDR1 is SQVTM and CDR2 ANQGSEA. The CDR3 totals 14 residues. V was shortened by 4 bases and J by 5 bases, with 15 bases between the two germline ends. CDR3: CSVVEGGDHNEQFF. The DNA for the CDR3 is TGCAGCGTTGTCGAGGGAGGCGACCACAATGAGCAGTTCTTC.

There are many counts of this clonotype. The CDR3 reads CASSYTGDSPLHF. The CDR3 DNA follows: TGTGCCAGCAGTTACACAGGGGATTCACCCCTCCACTTT. This chain uses TRBV27 with TRBJ1-6, with 7 bases lining up with TRBD1. Germline V lookup: CDR1 MNHEY, CDR2 SMNVEV (reference sequence). CDR3 length: 13 amino acids. J gave up 8 bases and V 4 bases, and 2 bases lay outside the gene matches.

In the case of this clonotype: This may come from a read error, since a much larger clone is one base off. CDR3: CASPRDRGGRETPYF. The CDR3 DNA reads as TGTGCCAGTCCCCGGGACAGGGGCGGACGAGAGACCCCGTACTTC. The J gene is TRBJ2-5, the V gene TRBV2, with 10 bases fitting TRBD1. The CDR3 totals 15 residues. Germline V gives CDR1 SNHLY, CDR2 FYNNEI.

This clonotype occurred a few times. As DNA, the CDR3 is TGTGCCAGCAGTTCGACAGGGCGCTATGGCTACACCTTC. Translated, it gives CASSSTGRYGYTF. The V call is TRBV6-5, the J call TRBJ1-2; TRBD1 matches at 7 bases. V was clipped by 4 bases and J by 4 bases; unmatched bases: 3. CDR1 and CDR2 (germline): MNHEY, SVGAGI. The CDR3 loop spans 13 amino acids.

The chain employs TRBV5-4 and TRBJ2-5; D might be TRBD2 (5 bases). This CDR3 spans 14 amino acids. Germline CDR1 and CDR2: SGHNT and YYREEE (reference sequence). Trimming cost V 5 bases and J 4 bases, with 15 bases left between them. CDR3 DNA sequence: TGTGCCAGCAGACCACTAGACGCCCCAGAGACCCAGTACTTC. Translated: CASRPLDAPETQYF.

This clonotype was counted only a few times. The V call is TRBV20-1, the J call TRBJ2-5; 8 bases align to TRBD1. V trimming: 4 bases; J trimming: 5 bases; junction bases outside the gene matches: 6. Germline values: CDR1 DFQATT, CDR2 SNEGSKA (reference sequence). The CDR3 is made up of 13 amino acids. CDR3 amino acids: CSATGTGGETQYF. CDR3 DNA sequence: TGCAGTGCTACCGGGACAGGTGGGGAGACCCAGTACTTC.

This clonotype was counted many times. The chain uses TRBV7-2 and TRBJ2-7, with 7 bases lining up with TRBD1. CDR1 is SGHTA, CDR2 FQGNSA, per germline. The CDR3 has 15 residues. V lost 3 bases, J lost 0 bases, and 5 bases stayed unmatched. The CDR3 protein is CASSFDRASSYEQYF. The DNA for the CDR3 is TGTGCCAGCAGCTTCGACAGGGCGAGCTCCTACGAGCAGTACTTC.

This sequence joins TRBV29-1 and TRBJ1-5, with 9 positions matching TRBD1. V lost 8 bases and J lost 6; bases outside the gene matches: 17. This CDR3 spans 16 amino acids. Germline CDR1 reads SQVTM; CDR2 reads ANQGSEA. The CDR3 DNA is TGCAGCCTCGGCCGGGACAGGGCGTCGAAAGTTCAGCCCCAGCATTTT. Residues: CSLGRDRASKVQPQHF.

This clonotype was counted at least ten times. This chain links TRBV10-3 with TRBJ1-5; 12 bases are a match to TRBD1. V trimming: 3 bases; J trimming: 5 bases; junction bases outside the gene matches: 5. This CDR3 is 16 amino acids long. CDR1 and CDR2 from the germline V gene are ENHRY and SYGVKD. The chain's CDR3 is CAISEPGQGAHQPQHF. The CDR3 coding sequence is TGTGCCATCAGTGAACCGGGACAGGGGGCTCATCAGCCCCAGCATTTT.

Note on this clonotype: This sequence may be a read error, since a much larger clone differs from it by one base. The gene calls are TRBV5-3 and TRBJ2-3; 9 positions match TRBD1. TRBV5-3 counts as an open reading frame of uncertain function. The CDR3 has 15 residues. The CDR3 reads CASSSGQGSTDTQYF. The CDR3 DNA is TGTGCCAGCAGCTCCGGACAGGGGAGCACAGATACGCAGTATTTT.

This clonotype has a count of ten or more. The chain carries TRBV7-2 and TRBJ2-3, with 7 bases aligning to TRBD2. The CDR3 is made up of 17 amino acids. V was pared by 1 base and J by 2 bases, with 9 bases of the junction left unmatched. Germline lookup yields CDR1 SGHTA and CDR2 FQGNSA. The CDR3 sequence is CASSLVASGGPTDTQYF. The DNA for the CDR3 is TGTGCCAGCAGCTTAGTCGCGTCGGGAGGACCCACAGATACGCAGTATTTT.

This clonotype was detected many times. The CDR3 here is CASSLEARGHDGYTF. In DNA, the CDR3 is TGTGCCAGCAGCTTAGAAGCCAGGGGGCATGATGGCTACACCTTC. V gene TRBV7-2 combines with J gene TRBJ1-2; TRBD1 agrees at 8 bases. Germline values: CDR1 SGHTA, CDR2 FQGNSA. This CDR3 comprises 15 residues. The ends lost 1 base at V and 6 bases at J; junction bases unmatched: 7.

A few counts support this clonotype. The V call is TRBV5-1, the J call TRBJ2-2; possibly TRBD1 for D (6 bases). The CDR3 runs 16 residues. The V end was cut by 4 bases, the J end by 4 bases, with 17 bases between. Germline V gene data show CDR1 as SGHRS and CDR2 as YFSETQ. The CDR3 DNA reads TGCGCCAGCAGCCAGCAGACAGGCCCACTCACCGGGGAGCTGTTTTTT. It specifies CASSQQTGPLTGELFF.

In its sample, this clonotype was seen a few times. This rearrangement joins TRBV12-3 or TRBV12-4 to TRBJ1-1; TRBD1 matches at 9 bases. The CDR3 has 16 amino acids. V trimming: 6 bases; J trimming: 3 bases; junction bases outside the gene matches: 11. This chain's CDR3 is CASRMPGQGFDTEAFF. For the CDR3, the DNA is TGTGCCAGCAGAATGCCGGGACAGGGATTCGACACTGAAGCTTTCTTT.

This clonotype was recorded many times. V and J are TRBV7-2 and TRBJ2-7; no definite D call. CDR1 and CDR2 (germline): SGHTA, FQGNSA. V lost 3 bases, J lost 2 bases, and 17 bases lay in between. The CDR3 has 16 residues. The CDR3 region is CASSFSFLDGTYEQYF. DNA for the CDR3: TGTGCCAGCAGCTTTTCTTTCCTGGACGGTACCTACGAGCAGTACTTC.

The V call is TRBV7-3, the J call TRBJ2-2, with 14 bases aligning to TRBD2. Germline CDR1 is SGHTA and CDR2 is FQGTGA. V dropped 4 bases and J dropped 5; count of bases not matched to a gene: 3. The CDR3 has 16 residues. CDR3 DNA: TGTGCCAGCAGCTCGCGGACTAGCGGGGGGACCGGGGAGCTGTTTTTT. Translation gives CASSSRTSGGTGELFF.

V and J are TRBV7-6 and TRBJ2-5, with 9 bases fitting TRBD2. This CDR3 is built from 16 residues. The V and J ends lost 6 bases and 4 bases, in that order; junction bases with no gene match: 12. Germline CDR1 reads SGHVS; CDR2 reads FNYEAQ. The CDR3 bases are TGTGCCAGCAGTGCTGTTAGCGGGAGTGGAGGAGAGACCCAGTACTTC. The encoded protein is CASSAVSGSGGETQYF.

This sequence joins TRBV6-2 or TRBV6-3 and TRBJ2-1, with 7 bases matching TRBD2. J gave up 2 bases and V 5 bases, and 3 bases lay outside the gene matches. CDR1 is MNHEY and CDR2 is SVGEGT in the germline V gene. The CDR3 is made up of 14 amino acids. The chain's CDR3 is CASSGGRPYNEQFF. The CDR3 DNA sequence: TGTGCCAGCAGTGGCGGGAGACCCTACAATGAGCAGTTCTTC.

The chain links TRBV11-2 to TRBJ1-6, with D possibly TRBD1 on 6 matching bases. Trimming took 5 bases from V and 7 from J, leaving 12 bases between them. The CDR3 contains 14 residues. The germline V gene encodes CDR1 SGHAT and CDR2 FQNNGV. CDR3 protein: CASSTRTVNSPLHF. The CDR3 DNA follows: TGTGCCAGCAGCACAAGGACAGTCAATTCACCCCTCCACTTT. Together with reference TRBV11-2 and TRBJ1-6, the CDR3 gives the full variable domain: EAGVAQSPRYKIIEKRQSVAFWCNPISGHATLYWYQQILGQGPKLLIQFQNNGVVDDSQLPKDRFSAERLKGVDSTLKIQPAKLEDSAVYLCASSTRTVNSPLHFGNGTRLTVT.

The V gene is TRBV2, the J gene TRBJ2-7; 12 bases agree with TRBD1. V gave up 1 base and J gave up 10 bases; unmatched junction bases: 5. This CDR3 has 14 residues. Germline CDR1 SNHLY, CDR2 FYNNEI. CDR3 loop: CASSEGGTGGHQYF. CDR3 coding DNA: TGTGCCAGCAGTGAAGGCGGGACAGGGGGCCACCAGTACTTC.